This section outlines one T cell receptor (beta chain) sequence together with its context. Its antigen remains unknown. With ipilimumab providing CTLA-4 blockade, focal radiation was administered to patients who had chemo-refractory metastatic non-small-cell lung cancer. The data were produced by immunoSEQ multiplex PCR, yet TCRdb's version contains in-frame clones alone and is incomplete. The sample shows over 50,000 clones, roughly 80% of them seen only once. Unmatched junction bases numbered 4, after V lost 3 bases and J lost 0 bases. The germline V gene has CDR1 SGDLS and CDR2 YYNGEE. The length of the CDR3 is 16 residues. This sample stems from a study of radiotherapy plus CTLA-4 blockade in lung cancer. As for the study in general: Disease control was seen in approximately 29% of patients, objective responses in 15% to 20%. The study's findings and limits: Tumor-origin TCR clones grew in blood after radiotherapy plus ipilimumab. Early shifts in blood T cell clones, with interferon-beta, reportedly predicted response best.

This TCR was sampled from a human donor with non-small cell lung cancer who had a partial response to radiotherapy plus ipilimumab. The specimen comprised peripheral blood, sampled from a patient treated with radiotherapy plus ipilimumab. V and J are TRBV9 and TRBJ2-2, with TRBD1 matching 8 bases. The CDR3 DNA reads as TGTGCCAGCAGCGAAACAGGGGGTTCGAACACCGGGGAGCTGTTTTTT. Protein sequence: CASSETGGSNTGELFF.